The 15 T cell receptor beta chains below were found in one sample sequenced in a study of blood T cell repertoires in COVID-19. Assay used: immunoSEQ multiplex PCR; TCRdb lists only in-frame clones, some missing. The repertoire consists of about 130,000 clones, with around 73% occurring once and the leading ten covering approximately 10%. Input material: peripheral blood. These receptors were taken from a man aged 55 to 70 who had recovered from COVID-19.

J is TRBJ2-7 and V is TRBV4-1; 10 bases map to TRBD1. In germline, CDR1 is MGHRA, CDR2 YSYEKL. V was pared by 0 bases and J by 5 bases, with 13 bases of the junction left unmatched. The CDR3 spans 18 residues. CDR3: CASSQEVQPGQGIHEQYF. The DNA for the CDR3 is TGCGCCAGCAGCCAAGAGGTCCAACCGGGACAGGGGATCCACGAGCAGTACTTC.

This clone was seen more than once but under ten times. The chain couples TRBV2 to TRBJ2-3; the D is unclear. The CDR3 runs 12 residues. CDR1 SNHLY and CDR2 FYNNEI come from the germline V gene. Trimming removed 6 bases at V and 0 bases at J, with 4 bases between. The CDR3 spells CASRYSTDTQYF. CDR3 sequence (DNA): TGTGCCAGCAGGTATAGCACAGATACGCAGTATTTT.

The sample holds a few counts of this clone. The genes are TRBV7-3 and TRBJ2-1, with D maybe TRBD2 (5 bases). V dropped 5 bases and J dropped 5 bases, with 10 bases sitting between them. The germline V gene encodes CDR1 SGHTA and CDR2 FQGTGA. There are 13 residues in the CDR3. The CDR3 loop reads CASSPGLHNEQFF. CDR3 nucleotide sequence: TGTGCCAGCAGCCCAGGACTGCACAATGAGCAGTTCTTC. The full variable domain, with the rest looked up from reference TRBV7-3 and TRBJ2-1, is GAGVSQTPSNKVTEKGKYVELRCDPISGHTALYWYRQSLGQGPEFLIYFQGTGAADDSGLPNDRFFAVRPEGSVSTLKIQRTERGDSAVYLCASSPGLHNEQFFGPGTRLTVL.

CDR3 protein: CASSQTTGTYEQYF. The DNA of the CDR3 is TGTGCCAGCAGCCAGACTACAGGGACCTACGAGCAGTACTTC. This chain links TRBV3-1 (or the pseudogene TRBV3-2) with TRBJ2-7, with D tentatively TRBD1 (6 bases). The germline V and J ends were trimmed by 3 bases and 2 bases, with 11 bases remaining between them. The CDR3 consists of 14 residues. Germline CDR1 reads LGHDT; CDR2 reads YNNKEL (reference sequence).

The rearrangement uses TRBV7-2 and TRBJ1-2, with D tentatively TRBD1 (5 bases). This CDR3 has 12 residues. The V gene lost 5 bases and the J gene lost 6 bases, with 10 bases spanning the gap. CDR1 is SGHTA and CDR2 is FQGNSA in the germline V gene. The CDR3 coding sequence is TGTGCCAGCAGCGTTAACAGGAATGGCTACACCTTC. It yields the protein CASSVNRNGYTF.

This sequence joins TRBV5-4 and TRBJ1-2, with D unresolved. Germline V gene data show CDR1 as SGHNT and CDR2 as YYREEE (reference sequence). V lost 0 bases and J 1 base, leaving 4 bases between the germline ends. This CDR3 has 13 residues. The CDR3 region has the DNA TGTGCCAGCAGCTTGGACAGTAACTATGGCTACACCTTC. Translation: CASSLDSNYGYTF.

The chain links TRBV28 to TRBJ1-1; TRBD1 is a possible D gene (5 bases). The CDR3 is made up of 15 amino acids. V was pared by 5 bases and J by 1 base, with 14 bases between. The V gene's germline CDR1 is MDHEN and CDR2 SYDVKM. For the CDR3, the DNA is TGTGCCAGCAGTACCCGACAGCCTAGGAACACTGAAGCTTTCTTT. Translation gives CASSTRQPRNTEAFF. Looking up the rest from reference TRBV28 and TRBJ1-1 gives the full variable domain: DVKVTQSSRYLVKRTGEKVFLECVQDMDHENMFWYRQDPGLGLRLIYFSYDVKMKEKGDIPEGYSVSREKKERFSLILESASTNQTSMYLCASSTRQPRNTEAFFGQGTRLTVV.

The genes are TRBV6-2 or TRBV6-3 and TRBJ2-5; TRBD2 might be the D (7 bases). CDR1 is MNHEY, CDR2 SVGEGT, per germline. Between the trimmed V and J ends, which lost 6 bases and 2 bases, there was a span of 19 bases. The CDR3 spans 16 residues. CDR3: CASSHEPRGAQETQYF. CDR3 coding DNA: TGTGCCAGCAGCCATGAGCCACGGGGGGCACAAGAGACCCAGTACTTC.

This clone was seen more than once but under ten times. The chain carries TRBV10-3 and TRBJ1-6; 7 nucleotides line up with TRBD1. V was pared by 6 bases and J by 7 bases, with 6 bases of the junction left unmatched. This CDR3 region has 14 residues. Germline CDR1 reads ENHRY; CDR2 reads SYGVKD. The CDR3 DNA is TGTGCCATCAGCGAGGGGACAGCCAATTCACCCCTCCACTTT. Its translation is CAISEGTANSPLHF.

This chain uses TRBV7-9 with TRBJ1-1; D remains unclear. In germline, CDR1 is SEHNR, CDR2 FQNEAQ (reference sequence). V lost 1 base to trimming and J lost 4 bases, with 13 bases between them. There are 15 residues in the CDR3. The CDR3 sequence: CASSLDAQAPTEAFF. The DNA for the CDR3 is TGTGCCAGCAGCTTAGACGCGCAGGCCCCCACTGAAGCTTTCTTT.

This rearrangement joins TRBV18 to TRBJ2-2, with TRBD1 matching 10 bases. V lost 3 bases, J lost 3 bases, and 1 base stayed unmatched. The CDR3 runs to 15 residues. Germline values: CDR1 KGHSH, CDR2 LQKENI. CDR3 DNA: TGTGCCAGCTCACCCGGACAGGGGGACACCGGGGAGCTGTTTTTT. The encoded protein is CASSPGQGDTGELFF.

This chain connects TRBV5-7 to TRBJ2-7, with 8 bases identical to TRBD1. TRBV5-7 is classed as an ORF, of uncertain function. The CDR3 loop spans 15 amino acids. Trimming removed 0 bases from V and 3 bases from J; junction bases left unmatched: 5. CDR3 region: CASSLGGQVNYEQYF. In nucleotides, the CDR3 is TGTGCCAGCAGCTTGGGGGGACAGGTGAACTACGAGCAGTACTTC.

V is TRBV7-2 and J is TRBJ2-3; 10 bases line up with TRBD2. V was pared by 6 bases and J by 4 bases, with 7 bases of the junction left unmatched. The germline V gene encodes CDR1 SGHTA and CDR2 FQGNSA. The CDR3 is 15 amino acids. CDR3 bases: TGTGCCAGCAGGGTGGCTAGCGGGAGACCAGATACGCAGTATTTT. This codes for CASRVASGRPDTQYF.

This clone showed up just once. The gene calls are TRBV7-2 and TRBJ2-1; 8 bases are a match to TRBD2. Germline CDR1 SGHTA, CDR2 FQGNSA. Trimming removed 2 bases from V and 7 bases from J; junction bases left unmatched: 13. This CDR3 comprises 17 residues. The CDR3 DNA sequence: TGTGCCAGCAGCTTACCGGTCAGGCGGGGGGCGCAGAATGAGCAGTTCTTC. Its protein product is CASSLPVRRGAQNEQFF.

The CDR3 bases are TGTGCCAGCAGCCAGAACAGCTTTCCTGGCTACACCTTC. It yields the protein CASSQNSFPGYTF. This chain joins TRBV7-2 and TRBJ1-2; D is unresolved. The CDR3 covers 13 residues. Germline V gene lookup returns CDR1 SGHTA and CDR2 FQGNSA. V was trimmed by 5 bases and J by 7 bases, leaving 14 bases between them.